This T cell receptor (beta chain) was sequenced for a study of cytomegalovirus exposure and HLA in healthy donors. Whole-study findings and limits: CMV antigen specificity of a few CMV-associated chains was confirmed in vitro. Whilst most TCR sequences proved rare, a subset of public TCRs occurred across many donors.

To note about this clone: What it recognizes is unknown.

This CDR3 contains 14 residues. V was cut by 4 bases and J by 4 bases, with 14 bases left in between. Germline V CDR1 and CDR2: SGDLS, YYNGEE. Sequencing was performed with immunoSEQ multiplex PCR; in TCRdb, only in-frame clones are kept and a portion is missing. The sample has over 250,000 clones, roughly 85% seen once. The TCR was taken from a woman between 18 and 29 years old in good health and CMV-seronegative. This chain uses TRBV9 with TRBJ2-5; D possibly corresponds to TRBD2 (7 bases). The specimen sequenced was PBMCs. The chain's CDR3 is CASSPSGGRETQYF. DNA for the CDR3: TGTGCCAGCAGCCCCTCCGGGGGGCGAGAGACCCAGTACTTC.